The following is a TCR beta chain sequence with its context. The clone's antigen remains unknown. Base qualities were left out, and no much larger clone turns up one base away. This specimen belongs to a study of shared clonotypes between healthy human individuals (TCRdb year 2020). The study in broad terms: Two women and a few men aged 18 to 49 years were included in the cohort. For each donor, CD4 naive and CD4 memory were each given three plates, CD8 naive was given two plates, and CD8 memory was given one plate. To estimate repertoire size and how much clonotypes are shared between individuals, the study performed deep sequencing of blood TCR repertoires from about 5 healthy adults. To increase sequencing depth and limit assay-specific biases, TCR repertoire library preparation and sequencing were carried out by different laboratories using diverse techniques. Leukapheresis yielded between about 0.85 and 10 billion PBMCs per donor. The paper as a whole reports these results and caveats: Pairwise subsampling indicated that sequencing depth was expected to affect the degree of clonotype sharing among donors. Even with the large sequencing depth, rarefaction of the sorted-subset datasets indicated that sequencing was incomplete. Naive subsets generally had larger estimated clonotype richness than memory subsets. Sampling was restricted to blood, and TCR repertoires in tissue are likely to differ from TCR repertoires in blood. Sharing across four donors was observed for roughly 5.4% of naive CD4, less than 4% of naive CD8, about 2.3% of memory CD4, and around 0.4% of memory CD8 clonotypes. Because the study included a small number of donors, the genetic and exposure-history diversity represented was limited. Clonotypes shared by all four sorted-subset donors showed higher generation probabilities than non-shared clonotypes.

Using the deep immunoSEQ assay, multiplex PCR amplified TCR CDR3 regions from genomic DNA. Extracted genomic DNA from each cell subset was distributed evenly across all wells of several immunoSEQ 96-well plates, and each plate was treated as a replicate. For sorted subsets, roughly 200 ng of genomic DNA, equivalent to 30,000 or so T cell genomes, went into each replicate PCR. The purified libraries were quantified using a Qubit 3.0 fluorometer, sized with a Bioanalyzer 2100, and then quantified again using the KAPA Library Quantification kit. Every immunoSEQ 96-well plate was sequenced on a separate single-read 150-cycle Illumina NextSeq 550 flow cell. In the authors' own workflow: Because only junctional sequences without quality scores were contained in the immunoSEQ output, filtering matching that applied to full-length reads could not be performed. Sequences were annotated with PyIR, a Python wrapper for IgBLAST v1.9, and V/J genes and CDR3 were assigned using IMGT germline references. Reads were filtered out if the reads had weak V/J assignments (E-value above 1e-6), no CDR3, stop codons, out-of-frame junctions, or ambiguous translated residues. V3J clonotypes were defined as sequences sharing an identical inferred V gene, J gene, and CDR3 amino acid sequence. Percentage overlap between repertoires was computed as shared unique clonotypes divided by the size of the smaller repertoire. Three approaches were used to assess repertoire richness: RTK rarefaction, the Chao1 estimator, and Recon v2.1 estimates of unobserved clonotypes. OLGA was used to compute generation probabilities for all TCRbeta clonotypes that the gDNA method yielded from several donors. TCRdb holds this immuneACCESS table with in-frame rearrangements only. Some clones are missing; in checked studies, unresolved V genes explain under half, and the rest has no known cause. That table furnishes V, J and clone size, whereas the DNA furnished D and trimming. The sample data list hundreds of thousands of clones, and 55% to 85% of these were observed just once. The top ten clonotypes cover 1.5% to 2% of the sample.

The donors were healthy, HIV-negative adults who had no recently reported acute infections or vaccinations. All donors were Caucasian adults living in Nashville, Tennessee, USA. CD4+ T cells were enriched through magnetic negative selection, after which naive cells were positively selected on CD45RA and the remaining negative fraction served as the memory subset. After blood collection by leukapheresis, PBMCs were isolated using Ficoll-Histopaque density gradient centrifugation and then cryopreserved in the vapor phase of liquid nitrogen. Analytical flow cytometry was used to check the purity and quantity of every magnetically sorted T cell population. Genomic DNA was isolated from each sorted fraction and quantified by UV absorbance on a Nanodrop 2000c. From cysteine to phenylalanine, the CDR3 is 14 amino acids long. The CDR3 DNA has 42 bases and is translated from base 1. From the germline V gene, CDR1 is MNHNS and CDR2 is SASEGT. V ends up 6 bases short and J 2 bases short, with an unmatched junction base count of 4.

This receptor chain uses TRBV6-1 and TRBJ2-7; 10 of the junction bases match TRBD2. This TCR was sampled from a woman aged 25 to 39 in good health. The sequencing input was memory CD4+ T cells sorted from blood. The cell subset or site label on this specimen signifies: CD45RA-negative fraction. In nucleotide form, the sequence is TGTGCCAGCAGGCGGACTAGCGGTCCCTACGAGCAGTACTTC. The translation is CASRRTSGPYEQYF.